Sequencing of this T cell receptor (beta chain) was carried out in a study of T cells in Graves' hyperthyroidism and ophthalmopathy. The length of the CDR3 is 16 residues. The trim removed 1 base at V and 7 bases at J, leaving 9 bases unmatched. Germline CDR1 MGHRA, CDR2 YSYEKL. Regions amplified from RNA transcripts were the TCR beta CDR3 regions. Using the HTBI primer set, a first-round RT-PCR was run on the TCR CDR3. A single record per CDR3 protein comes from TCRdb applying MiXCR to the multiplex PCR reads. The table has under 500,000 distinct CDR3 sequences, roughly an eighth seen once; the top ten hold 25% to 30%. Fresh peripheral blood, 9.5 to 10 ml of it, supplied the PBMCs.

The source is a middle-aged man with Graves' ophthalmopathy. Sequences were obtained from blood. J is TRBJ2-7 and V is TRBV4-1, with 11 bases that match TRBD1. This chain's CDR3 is CASSQVPGQGAGEQYF. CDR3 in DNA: TGCGCCAGCAGCCAAGTCCCCGGACAGGGGGCGGGTGAGCAGTACTTC.